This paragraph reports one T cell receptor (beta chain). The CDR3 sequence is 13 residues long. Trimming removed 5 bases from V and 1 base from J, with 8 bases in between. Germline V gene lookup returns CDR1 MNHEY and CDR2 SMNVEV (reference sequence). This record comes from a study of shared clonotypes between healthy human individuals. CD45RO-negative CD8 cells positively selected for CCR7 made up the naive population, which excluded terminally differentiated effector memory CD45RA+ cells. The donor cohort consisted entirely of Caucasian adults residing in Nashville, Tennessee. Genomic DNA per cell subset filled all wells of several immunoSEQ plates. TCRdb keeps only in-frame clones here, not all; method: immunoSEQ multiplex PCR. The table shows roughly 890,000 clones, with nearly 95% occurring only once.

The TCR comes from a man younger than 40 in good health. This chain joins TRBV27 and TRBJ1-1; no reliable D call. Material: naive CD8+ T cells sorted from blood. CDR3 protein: CASSITENTEAFF. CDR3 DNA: TGTGCCAGCAGTATCACGGAGAACACTGAAGCTTTCTTT.